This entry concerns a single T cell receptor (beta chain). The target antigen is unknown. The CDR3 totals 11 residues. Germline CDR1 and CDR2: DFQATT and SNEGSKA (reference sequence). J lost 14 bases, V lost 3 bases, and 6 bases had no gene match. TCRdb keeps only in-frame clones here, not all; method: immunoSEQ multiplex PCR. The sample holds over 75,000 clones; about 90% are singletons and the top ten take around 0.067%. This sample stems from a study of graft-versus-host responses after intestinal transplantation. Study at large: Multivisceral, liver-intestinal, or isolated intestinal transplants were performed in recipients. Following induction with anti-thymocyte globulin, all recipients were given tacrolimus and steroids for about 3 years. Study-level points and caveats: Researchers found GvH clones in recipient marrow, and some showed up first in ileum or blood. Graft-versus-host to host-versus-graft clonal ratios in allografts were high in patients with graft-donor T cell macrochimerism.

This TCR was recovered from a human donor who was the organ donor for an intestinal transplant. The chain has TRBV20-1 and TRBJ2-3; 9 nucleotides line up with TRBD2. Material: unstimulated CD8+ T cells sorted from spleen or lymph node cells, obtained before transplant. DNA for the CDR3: TGCAGTGCTAGGTTAGCGGGGGTTCCGTATTTT. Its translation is CSARLAGVPYF.